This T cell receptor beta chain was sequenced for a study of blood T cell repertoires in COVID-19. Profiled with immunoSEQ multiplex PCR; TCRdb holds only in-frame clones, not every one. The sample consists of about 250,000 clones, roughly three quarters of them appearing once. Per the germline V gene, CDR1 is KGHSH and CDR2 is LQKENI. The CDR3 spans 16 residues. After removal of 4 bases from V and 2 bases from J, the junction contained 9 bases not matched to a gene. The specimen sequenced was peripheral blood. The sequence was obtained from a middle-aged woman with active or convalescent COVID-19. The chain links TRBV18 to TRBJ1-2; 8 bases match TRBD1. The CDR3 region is CASSRMTGARNYGYTF. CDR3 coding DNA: TGTGCCAGCTCACGAATGACAGGGGCCCGCAACTATGGCTACACCTTC.